Following are 2 T cell receptor beta chains from one sample sequenced in a study of cytomegalovirus exposure and HLA in healthy donors. PCR employed 60 Vbeta and 13 Jbeta primers. Profiling relied on immunoSEQ multiplex PCR, and the TCRdb table lists in-frame clones only, not all of them. The data hold around 63,000 clones, with around 80% observed a single time. The source material was PBMCs. Source of these receptors: a woman aged 30 to 39 in good health and CMV-seronegative.

Points on this clone: Additional DNA sequences in this sample encode the identical CDR3. The rearrangement links TRBV6-6 to TRBJ1-2; D possibly corresponds to TRBD1 (6 bases). Trimming took 4 bases from V and 3 from J, leaving 6 bases between them. Germline V gives CDR1 MNHNY, CDR2 SVGAGI (reference sequence). This CDR3 contains 12 residues. The CDR3 sequence: CASSSGDYGYTF. CDR3 DNA: TGTGCCAGCAGTTCAGGGGACTATGGCTACACCTTC.

This sequence joins TRBV7-8 and TRBJ2-1, with D perhaps matching TRBD1 (5 bases). Germline lookup yields CDR1 SGHVS and CDR2 FQNEAQ. The CDR3 spans 14 residues. V was cut by 1 base and J by 10 bases, with 14 bases left in between. CDR3 nucleotide sequence: TGTGCCAGCAGCTTAGGAGCCAGGGCCCCCGAGCAGTTCTTC. Amino acid sequence: CASSLGARAPEQFF.